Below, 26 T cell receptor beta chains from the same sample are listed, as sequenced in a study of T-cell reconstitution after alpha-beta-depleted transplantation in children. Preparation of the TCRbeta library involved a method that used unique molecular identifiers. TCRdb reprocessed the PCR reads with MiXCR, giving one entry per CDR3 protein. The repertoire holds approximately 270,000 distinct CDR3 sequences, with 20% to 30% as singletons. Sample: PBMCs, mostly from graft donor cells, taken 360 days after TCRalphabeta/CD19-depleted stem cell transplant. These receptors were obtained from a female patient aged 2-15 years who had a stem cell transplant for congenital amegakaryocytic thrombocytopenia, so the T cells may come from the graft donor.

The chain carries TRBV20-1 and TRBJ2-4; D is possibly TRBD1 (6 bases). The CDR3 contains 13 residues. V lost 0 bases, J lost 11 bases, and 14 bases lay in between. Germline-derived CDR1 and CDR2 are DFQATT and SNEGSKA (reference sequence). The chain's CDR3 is CSARDPSTGLQYF. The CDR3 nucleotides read TGCAGTGCTAGAGATCCGTCGACAGGCCTTCAGTACTTC.

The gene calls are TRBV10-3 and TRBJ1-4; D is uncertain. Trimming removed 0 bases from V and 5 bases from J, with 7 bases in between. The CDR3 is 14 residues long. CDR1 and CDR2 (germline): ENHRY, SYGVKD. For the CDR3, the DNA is TGTGCCATCAGTGAGTCAGGGAGAAATGAAAAACTGTTTTTT. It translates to CAISESGRNEKLFF.

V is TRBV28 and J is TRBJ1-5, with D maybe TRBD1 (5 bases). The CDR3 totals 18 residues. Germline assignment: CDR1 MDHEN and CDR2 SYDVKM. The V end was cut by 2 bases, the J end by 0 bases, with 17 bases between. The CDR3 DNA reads TGTGCCAGCAGTTTAATCAGGGAACGTCTCTATAGCAATCAGCCCCAGCATTTT. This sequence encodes CASSLIRERLYSNQPQHF.

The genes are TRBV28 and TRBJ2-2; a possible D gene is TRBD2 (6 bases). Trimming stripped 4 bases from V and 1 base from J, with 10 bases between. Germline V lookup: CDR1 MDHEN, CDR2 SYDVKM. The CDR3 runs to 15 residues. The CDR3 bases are TGTGCCAGCAGTTCCGCCGGGAGGAACACCGGGGAGCTGTTTTTT. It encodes CASSSAGRNTGELFF.

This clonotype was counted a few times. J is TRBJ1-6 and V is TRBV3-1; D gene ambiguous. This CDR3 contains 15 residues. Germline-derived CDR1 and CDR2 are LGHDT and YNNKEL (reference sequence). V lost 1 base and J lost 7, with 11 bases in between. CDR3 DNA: TGTGCCAGCAGCCAAGGCTCCGGGAGAAATTCACCCCTCCACTTT. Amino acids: CASSQGSGRNSPLHF. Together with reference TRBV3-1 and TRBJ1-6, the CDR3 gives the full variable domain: DTAVSQTPKYLVTQMGNDKSIKCEQNLGHDTMYWYKQDSKKFLKIMFSYNNKELIINETVPNRFSPKSPDKAHLNLHINSLELGDSAVYFCASSQGSGRNSPLHFGNGTRLTVT.

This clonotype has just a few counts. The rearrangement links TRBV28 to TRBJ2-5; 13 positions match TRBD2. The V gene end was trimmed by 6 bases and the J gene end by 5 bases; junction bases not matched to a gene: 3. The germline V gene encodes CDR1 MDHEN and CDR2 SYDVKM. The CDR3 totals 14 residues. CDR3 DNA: TGTGCCAGCAGCCTACTAGCGGGGGGGGAGACCCAGTACTTC. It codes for CASSLLAGGETQYF.

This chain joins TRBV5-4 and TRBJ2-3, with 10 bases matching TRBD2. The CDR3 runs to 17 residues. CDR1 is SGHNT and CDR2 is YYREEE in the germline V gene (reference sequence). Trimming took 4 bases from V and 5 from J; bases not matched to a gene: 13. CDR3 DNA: TGTGCCAGCAGCCAACCCTATAGCGGGGGGCGTGGAGATACGCAGTATTTT. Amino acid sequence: CASSQPYSGGRGDTQYF.

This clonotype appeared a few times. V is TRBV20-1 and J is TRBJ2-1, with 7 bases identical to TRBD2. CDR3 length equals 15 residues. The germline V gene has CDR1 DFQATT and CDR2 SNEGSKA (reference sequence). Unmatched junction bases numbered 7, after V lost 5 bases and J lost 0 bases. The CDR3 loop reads CSAPPGGSSYNEQFF. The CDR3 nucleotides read TGCAGTGCTCCGCCTGGCGGGAGCTCCTACAATGAGCAGTTCTTC.

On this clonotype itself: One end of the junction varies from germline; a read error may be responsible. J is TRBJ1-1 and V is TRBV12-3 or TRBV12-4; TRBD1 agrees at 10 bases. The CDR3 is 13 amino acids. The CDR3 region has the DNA TGTGCCAGCAGTTTTCGACAGGGGGCTGAATCTTTCTTT. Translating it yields CASSFRQGAESFF.

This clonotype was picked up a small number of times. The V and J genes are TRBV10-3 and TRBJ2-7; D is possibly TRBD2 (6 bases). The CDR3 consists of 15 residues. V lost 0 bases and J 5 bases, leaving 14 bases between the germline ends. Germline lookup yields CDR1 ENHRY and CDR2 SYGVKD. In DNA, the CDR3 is TGTGCCATCAGTGAGTCTCCCGGGAGTAGCGACGAGCAGTACTTC. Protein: CAISESPGSSDEQYF.

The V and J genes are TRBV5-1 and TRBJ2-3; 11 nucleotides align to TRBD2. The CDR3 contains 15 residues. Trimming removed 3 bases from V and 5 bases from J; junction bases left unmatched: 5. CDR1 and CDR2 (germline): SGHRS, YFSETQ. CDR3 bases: TGCGCCAGCAGCTCGACTAGCGGGGATGGAGATACGCAGTATTTT. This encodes CASSSTSGDGDTQYF.

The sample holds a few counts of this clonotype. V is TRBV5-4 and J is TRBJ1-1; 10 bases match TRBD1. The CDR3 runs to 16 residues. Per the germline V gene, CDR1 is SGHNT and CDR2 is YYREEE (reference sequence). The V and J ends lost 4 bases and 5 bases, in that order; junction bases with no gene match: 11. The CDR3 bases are TGTGCCAGCAGCCCCCTCCGACAGGGGGCGAGGACTGAAGCTTTCTTT. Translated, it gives CASSPLRQGARTEAFF.

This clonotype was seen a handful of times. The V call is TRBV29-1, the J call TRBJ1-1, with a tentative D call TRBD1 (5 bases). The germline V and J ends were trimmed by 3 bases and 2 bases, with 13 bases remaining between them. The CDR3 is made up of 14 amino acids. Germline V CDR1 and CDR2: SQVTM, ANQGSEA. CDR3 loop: CSVDVGGGNTEAFF. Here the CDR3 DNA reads TGCAGCGTTGACGTCGGGGGAGGAAACACTGAAGCTTTCTTT.

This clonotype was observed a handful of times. CDR3 sequence: CASKGDVPSSTDTQYF. As DNA, the CDR3 is TGTGCCAGCAAGGGCGACGTCCCATCTAGCACAGATACGCAGTATTTT. The chain carries TRBV27 and TRBJ2-3; D gene unclear. V was clipped by 7 bases and J by 0 bases, with 17 bases between them. Germline V lookup: CDR1 MNHEY, CDR2 SMNVEV (reference sequence). The CDR3 has 16 residues.

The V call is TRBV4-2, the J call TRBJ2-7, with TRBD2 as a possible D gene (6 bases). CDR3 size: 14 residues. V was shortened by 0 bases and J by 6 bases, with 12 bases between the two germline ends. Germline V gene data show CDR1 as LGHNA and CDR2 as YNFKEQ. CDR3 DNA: TGTGCCAGCAGCCAAGAAGGGACTTATCCCGAGCAGTACTTC. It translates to CASSQEGTYPEQYF.

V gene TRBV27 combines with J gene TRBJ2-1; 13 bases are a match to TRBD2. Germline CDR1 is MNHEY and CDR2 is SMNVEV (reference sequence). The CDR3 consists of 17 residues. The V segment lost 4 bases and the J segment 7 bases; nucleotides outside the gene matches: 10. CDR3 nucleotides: TGTGCCAGCAGTTCTCCACTAGCGGGAGGGCGGTGGAATGAGCAGTTCTTC. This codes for CASSSPLAGGRWNEQFF.

The CDR3 sequence is CASSPEPFFTQETQYF. The DNA for the CDR3 is TGTGCCAGCAGCCCTGAGCCTTTTTTCACACAAGAGACCCAGTACTTC. The gene calls are TRBV7-6 and TRBJ2-5; D gene unclear. Germline V CDR1 and CDR2: SGHVS, FNYEAQ. This CDR3 is 16 amino acids long. Trimming removed 5 bases at V and 2 bases at J, with 18 bases between.

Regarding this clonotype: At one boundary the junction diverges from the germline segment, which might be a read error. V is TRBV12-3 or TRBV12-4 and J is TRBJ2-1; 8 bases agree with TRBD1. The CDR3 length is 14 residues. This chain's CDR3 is CANSHGQGGNEQFF. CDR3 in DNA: TGTGCCAACAGTCACGGACAGGGAGGCAATGAGCAGTTCTTC.

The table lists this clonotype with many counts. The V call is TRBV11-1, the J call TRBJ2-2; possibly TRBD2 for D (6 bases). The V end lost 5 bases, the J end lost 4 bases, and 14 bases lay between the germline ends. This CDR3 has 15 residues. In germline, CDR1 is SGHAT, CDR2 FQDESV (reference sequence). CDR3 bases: TGTGCCAGCAGCCACGGAGGGGCTGTCACCGGGGAGCTGTTTTTT. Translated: CASSHGGAVTGELFF. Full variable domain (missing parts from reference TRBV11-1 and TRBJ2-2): EAEVAQSPRYKITEKSQAVAFWCDPISGHATLYWYRQILGQGPELLVQFQDESVVDDSQLPKDRFSAERLKGVDSTLKIQPAELGDSAMYLCASSHGGAVTGELFFGEGSRLTVL.

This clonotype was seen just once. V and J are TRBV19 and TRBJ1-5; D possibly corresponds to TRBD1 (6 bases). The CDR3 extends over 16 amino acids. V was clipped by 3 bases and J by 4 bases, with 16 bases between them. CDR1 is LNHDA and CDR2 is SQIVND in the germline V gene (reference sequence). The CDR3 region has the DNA TGTGCCAGTAGTATTCGTGGGGGGACACTTAATCAGCCCCAGCATTTT. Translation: CASSIRGGTLNQPQHF.

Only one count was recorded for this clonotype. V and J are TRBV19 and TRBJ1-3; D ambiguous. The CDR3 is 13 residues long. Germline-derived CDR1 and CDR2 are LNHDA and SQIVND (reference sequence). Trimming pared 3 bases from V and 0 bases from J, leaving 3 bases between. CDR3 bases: TGTGCCAGTAGTATGGACTCTGGAAACACCATATATTTT. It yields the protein CASSMDSGNTIYF.

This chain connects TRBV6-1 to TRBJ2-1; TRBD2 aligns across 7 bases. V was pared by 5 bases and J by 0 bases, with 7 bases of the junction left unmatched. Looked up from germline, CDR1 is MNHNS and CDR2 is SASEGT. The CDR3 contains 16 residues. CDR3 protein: CASSRPSGSSYNEQFF. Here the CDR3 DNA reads TGTGCCAGCAGTCGCCCTAGCGGCAGCTCCTACAATGAGCAGTTCTTC.

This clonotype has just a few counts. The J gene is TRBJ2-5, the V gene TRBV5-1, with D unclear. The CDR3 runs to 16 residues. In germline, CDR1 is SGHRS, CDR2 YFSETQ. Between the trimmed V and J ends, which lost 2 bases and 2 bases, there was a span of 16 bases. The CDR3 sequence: CASSLEQQIPQETQYF. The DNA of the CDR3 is TGCGCCAGCAGCTTAGAACAGCAAATTCCTCAAGAGACCCAGTACTTC.

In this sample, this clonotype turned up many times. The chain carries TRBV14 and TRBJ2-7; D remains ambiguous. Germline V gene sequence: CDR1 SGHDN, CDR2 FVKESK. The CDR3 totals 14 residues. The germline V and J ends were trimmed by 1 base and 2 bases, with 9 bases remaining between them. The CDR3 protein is CASSQGLYAYEQYF. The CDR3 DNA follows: TGTGCCAGCAGCCAAGGTCTCTACGCCTACGAGCAGTACTTC.

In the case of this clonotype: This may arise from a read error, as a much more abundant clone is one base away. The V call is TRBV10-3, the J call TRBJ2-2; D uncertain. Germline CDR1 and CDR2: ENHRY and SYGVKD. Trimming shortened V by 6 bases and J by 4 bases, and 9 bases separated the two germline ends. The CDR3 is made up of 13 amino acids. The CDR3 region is CAIRSRVTGELFF. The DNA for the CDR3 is TGTGCCATCAGATCCAGAGTCACCGGGGAGCTGTTTTTT.

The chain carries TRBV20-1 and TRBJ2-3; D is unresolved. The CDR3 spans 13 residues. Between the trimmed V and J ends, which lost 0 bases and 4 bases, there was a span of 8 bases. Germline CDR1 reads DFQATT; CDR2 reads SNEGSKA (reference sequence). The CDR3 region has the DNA TGCAGTGCTAGAGATGAAGGCTCAGATACGCAGTATTTT. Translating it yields CSARDEGSDTQYF.